The 30 T cell receptor beta chains listed next were all sequenced from one sample in a study of T cell changes during pregnancy in multiple sclerosis. Profiling relied on immunoSEQ multiplex PCR, and the TCRdb table lists in-frame clones only, not all of them. The data contain about 60,000 clones, about 94% of them singletons. The sample was CD8+ T cells from peripheral blood mononuclear cells, taken in the second trimester of pregnancy. These receptors came from a female donor with multiple sclerosis, enrolled in a pregnancy study.

The J gene is TRBJ1-4, the V gene TRBV9, with D possibly TRBD1 on 5 matching bases. The CDR3 spans 15 residues. V shed 2 bases and J shed 8 bases, with 16 bases lying between them. Germline V lookup: CDR1 SGDLS, CDR2 YYNGEE. The chain's CDR3 is CASSVGHKGGEKLFF. In DNA, the CDR3 is TGTGCCAGCAGCGTCGGACACAAGGGAGGCGAAAAACTGTTTTTT.

V gene TRBV5-6 combines with J gene TRBJ2-2; TRBD1 matches at 9 bases. There are 17 residues in the CDR3. CDR1 SGHDT and CDR2 YYEEEE come from the germline V gene. Unmatched junction bases numbered 7, after V lost 2 bases and J lost 2 bases. CDR3 residues: CASSFGTGKLNTGELFF. In DNA form, the CDR3 reads TGTGCCAGCAGCTTTGGGACAGGGAAACTTAACACCGGGGAGCTGTTTTTT. Based on the CDR3 plus reference TRBV5-6 and TRBJ2-2, the full variable domain is DAGVTQSPTHLIKTRGQQVTLRCSPKSGHDTVSWYQQALGQGPQFIFQYYEEEERQRGNFPDRFSGHQFPNYSSELNVNALLLGDSALYLCASSFGTGKLNTGELFFGEGSRLTVL.

The rearrangement uses TRBV27 and TRBJ2-1; D might be TRBD2 (5 bases). Germline CDR1 and CDR2: MNHEY and SMNVEV (reference sequence). V was trimmed by 4 bases and J by 4 bases, leaving 8 bases between them. The CDR3 is 13 amino acids. CDR3 region: CASSSLAYNEQFF. CDR3 nucleotides: TGTGCCAGCAGTTCCCTAGCTTACAATGAGCAGTTCTTC.

This chain uses TRBV19 with TRBJ2-7; TRBD2 aligns across 7 bases. From germline, CDR1 is LNHDA and CDR2 SQIVND (reference sequence). V shed 8 bases, J shed 2 bases, and the junction held 6 bases outside the gene matches. The CDR3 consists of 13 residues. The CDR3 spells CASGGGYTYEQYF. The CDR3 DNA reads as TGTGCCAGTGGGGGGGGATACACCTACGAGCAGTACTTC.

This chain joins TRBV10-1 and TRBJ2-1; 8 bases agree with TRBD2. This CDR3 spans 14 amino acids. Trimming took 10 bases from V and 4 from J; bases not matched to a gene: 9. Germline CDR1 reads WNHNN; CDR2 reads SYGVQD (reference sequence). The CDR3 DNA reads as TGCGCCACCCCGACTAGCGCGCCGTACAATGAGCAGTTCTTC. Its protein is CATPTSAPYNEQFF.

This chain uses TRBV13 with TRBJ2-7; 9 nucleotides align to TRBD1. V lost 5 bases to trimming and J lost 5 bases; unmatched junction nucleotides: 7. CDR1 is PRHDT, CDR2 FYEKMQ, per germline (reference sequence). This CDR3 is 14 amino acids long. The CDR3 protein is CASSPRDRADEQYF. The CDR3 DNA reads as TGTGCCAGCAGCCCCCGGGACAGGGCCGACGAGCAGTACTTC.

This sequence joins TRBV7-6 and TRBJ1-2; D remains unclear. Germline CDR1 and CDR2: SGHVS and FNYEAQ. The CDR3 contains 14 residues. The ends were cut back, 5 bases at V and 4 bases at J, with 14 bases in the middle. CDR3: CASSPRSGSYGYTF. For the CDR3, the DNA is TGTGCCAGCAGCCCCCGGTCCGGGAGCTATGGCTACACCTTC.

CDR3 residues: CARGPGQGNNEQFF. The CDR3 DNA sequence: TGCGCCAGGGGGCCGGGACAGGGGAACAATGAGCAGTTCTTC. V usage is TRBV10-1 and J usage is TRBJ2-1, with 10 bases lining up with TRBD1. The CDR3 is 14 amino acids. The germline CDR1 and CDR2 sequences are WNHNN and SYGVQD (reference sequence). The V gene end was trimmed by 9 bases and the J gene end by 5 bases; junction bases not matched to a gene: 7.

This chain links TRBV4-1 with TRBJ2-7, with 7 nucleotides matching TRBD1. Germline V gives CDR1 MGHRA, CDR2 YSYEKL. V was pared by 0 bases and J by 6 bases, with 5 bases of the junction left unmatched. This CDR3 contains 14 residues. CDR3 residues: CASSQDGAGGEQYF. CDR3 nucleotides: TGCGCCAGCAGCCAAGATGGGGCAGGGGGCGAGCAGTACTTC.

This clone showed up just once. The chain uses TRBV4-3 and TRBJ2-1; 14 nucleotides line up with TRBD2. This CDR3 has 17 residues. After removal of 4 bases from V and 8 bases from J, the junction contained 10 bases not matched to a gene. Germline CDR1 and CDR2: LGHNA and YSLEER. The CDR3 spells CASSLAPGTSGGHEQFF. As DNA, the CDR3 is TGCGCCAGCAGCCTCGCCCCCGGGACTAGCGGGGGCCATGAGCAGTTCTTC.

The chain recombines TRBV5-3 with TRBJ1-2; no firm D call. TRBV5-3 is an ORF, and what it does is uncertain. With 8 bases removed from V and 1 base from J, the gap between germline ends came to 12 bases. The CDR3 extends over 13 amino acids. The CDR3 nucleotides are TGTGCCAGCAGCCCCGACTTTAACTATGGCTACACCTTC. Translation gives CASSPDFNYGYTF.

The chain links TRBV27 to TRBJ2-2; D is undetermined. The CDR3 has 15 residues. Germline V CDR1 and CDR2: MNHEY, SMNVEV (reference sequence). V lost 6 bases, J lost 3 bases, and 14 bases lay in between. For the CDR3, the DNA is TGTGCCAGCAGGATTATGTCAGGATACACCGGGGAGCTGTTTTTT. Encoded protein: CASRIMSGYTGELFF.

The chain joins TRBV7-3 to TRBJ2-1, with 8 bases that match TRBD1. The V gene end was trimmed by 2 bases and the J gene end by 8 bases; junction bases not matched to a gene: 5. Germline lookup yields CDR1 SGHTA and CDR2 FQGTGA. The CDR3 sequence is 14 residues long. CDR3 nucleotides: TGTGCCAGCAGCTTATCACAGGGGGGCGATGAGCAGTTCTTC. Translation: CASSLSQGGDEQFF.

V usage is TRBV15 and J usage is TRBJ1-5, with D uncertain. Germline V gene data show CDR1 as LNHNV and CDR2 as YYDKDF (reference sequence). This CDR3 is built from 14 residues. V was shortened by 0 bases and J by 6 bases, with 9 bases between the two germline ends. The CDR3 loop is CATSRDHLGQPQHF. Here the CDR3 DNA reads TGTGCCACCAGCAGAGATCACCTAGGTCAGCCCCAGCATTTT.

V is TRBV2 and J is TRBJ1-5, with D hard to call. Trimming removed 3 bases from V and 0 bases from J, with 9 bases in between. Germline lookup yields CDR1 SNHLY and CDR2 FYNNEI. The CDR3 consists of 15 residues. The CDR3 is CASSDIQYSNQPQHF. CDR3 in DNA: TGTGCCAGCAGTGACATACAATATAGCAATCAGCCCCAGCATTTT.

The chain carries TRBV28 and TRBJ2-1, with 12 bases lining up with TRBD2. The V gene's germline CDR1 is MDHEN and CDR2 SYDVKM. With V trimmed by 2 bases and J by 10 bases, 12 bases remained unmatched. CDR3 length: 17 amino acids. CDR3 in amino acids: CASSLGLAGRPRGEQFF. DNA of the CDR3: TGTGCCAGCAGTTTAGGACTAGCGGGACGGCCCCGGGGGGAGCAGTTCTTC.

This clone was counted a single time. The chain employs TRBV7-9 and TRBJ1-1; D is undetermined. The V gene's germline CDR1 is SEHNR and CDR2 FQNEAQ (reference sequence). Between the trimmed V and J ends, which lost 3 bases and 3 bases, there was a span of 11 bases. The CDR3 length is 14 residues. The CDR3 spells CASSFSDGDTEAFF. CDR3 DNA: TGTGCCAGCAGCTTTTCAGACGGGGACACTGAAGCTTTCTTT.

The J gene is TRBJ1-5, the V gene TRBV7-9, with a possible D match to TRBD1 (6 bases). Germline CDR1 reads SEHNR; CDR2 reads FQNEAQ (reference sequence). Deletions cut 1 base from V and 1 base from J, with 11 bases between. CDR3 length equals 16 residues. CDR3 sequence: CASSLEGETSNQPQHF. The CDR3 nucleotides are TGTGCCAGCAGCTTAGAGGGGGAAACGAGCAATCAGCCCCAGCATTTT.

DNA of the CDR3: TGTGCCAGCAGCCCAGAGGGGGCGAGGGGGTGGAATGAAGCTTTCTTT. It codes for CASSPEGARGWNEAFF. The chain links TRBV13 to TRBJ1-1; 7 bases line up with TRBD1. V lost 5 bases, J lost 7 bases, and 16 bases stayed unmatched. Germline CDR1 is PRHDT and CDR2 is FYEKMQ (reference sequence). This CDR3 comprises 16 residues.

CDR3: CASSRYRGQDTEAFF. The CDR3 DNA sequence: TGTGCCAGCAGTCGGTACAGGGGGCAGGACACTGAAGCTTTCTTT. This sequence joins TRBV28 and TRBJ1-1; 9 bases line up with TRBD1. The length of the CDR3 is 15 residues. V shed 5 bases, J shed 3 bases, and the junction held 7 bases outside the gene matches. Germline CDR1 reads MDHEN; CDR2 reads SYDVKM.

The chain is built from TRBV28 and TRBJ2-7; TRBD2 is a possible D gene (5 bases). Germline lookup yields CDR1 MDHEN and CDR2 SYDVKM. V lost 5 bases and J 4 bases, leaving 21 bases between the germline ends. The CDR3 totals 16 residues. CDR3 residues: CASSPFRSGGYYEQYF. The CDR3 region has the DNA TGTGCCAGCAGTCCCTTTAGGAGCGGAGGATATTACGAGCAGTACTTC.

The chain uses TRBV12-5 and TRBJ1-2, with 8 bases identical to TRBD1. The CDR3 runs to 15 residues. J gave up 6 bases and V 0 bases, and 6 bases lay outside the gene matches. CDR1 is LGHNT and CDR2 is FRNRAP in the germline V gene. The CDR3 loop is CASGLVPWTGHGYTF. CDR3 DNA: TGTGCTAGTGGTTTGGTACCGTGGACAGGGCATGGCTACACCTTC.

The J gene is TRBJ1-2, the V gene TRBV11-2; possible D gene TRBD1, 6 bases. CDR1 and CDR2 from the germline V gene are SGHAT and FQNNGV. V was pared by 1 base and J by 8 bases, with 14 bases between. The CDR3 sequence is 14 residues long. The CDR3 DNA reads TGTGCCAGCAGCTTAGGGGGGGGGCGCGAGGGCTACACCTTC. Protein: CASSLGGGREGYTF.

The chain has TRBV27 and TRBJ1-4; no definite D call. CDR1 and CDR2 from the germline V gene are MNHEY and SMNVEV (reference sequence). This CDR3 is built from 12 residues. The V gene lost 6 bases and the J gene lost 8 bases, with 10 bases spanning the gap. CDR3 amino acids: CASRDRGEKLFF. The CDR3 DNA reads as TGTGCCAGCAGAGACCGCGGGGAAAAACTGTTTTTT.

This rearrangement joins TRBV27 to TRBJ1-1; TRBD1 might be the D (6 bases). The CDR3 is 12 residues long. The V end was cut by 1 base, the J end by 8 bases, with 8 bases between. Looked up from germline, CDR1 is MNHEY and CDR2 is SMNVEV (reference sequence). The CDR3 sequence: CASSLLGAEAFF. For the CDR3, the DNA is TGTGCCAGCAGTTTATTGGGGGCGGAAGCTTTCTTT.

The chain links TRBV5-5 to TRBJ2-3; TRBD1 matches at 9 bases. Germline CDR1 and CDR2: SGHKS and YYEKEE (reference sequence). There are 15 residues in the CDR3. J gave up 3 bases and V 3 bases, and 5 bases lay outside the gene matches. This chain's CDR3 is CASSSGQGSTDTQYF. In nucleotides, the CDR3 is TGTGCCAGCAGCTCGGGACAGGGTTCTACAGATACGCAGTATTTT.

V gene TRBV19 combines with J gene TRBJ2-1; D perhaps matches TRBD2 (6 bases). Looked up from germline, CDR1 is LNHDA and CDR2 is SQIVND (reference sequence). V lost 5 bases and J 7 bases, leaving 15 bases between the germline ends. This CDR3 has 14 residues. CDR3 bases: TGTGCCAGTAGTTTTTCCGGGACTCTTAATGAGCAGTTCTTC. This codes for CASSFSGTLNEQFF.

The chain carries TRBV6-5 and TRBJ1-2; 7 positions match TRBD1. The J segment lost 0 bases and the V segment lost 2 bases, leaving 6 bases of the junction unmatched. Germline V gene sequence: CDR1 MNHEY, CDR2 SVGAGI. The CDR3 is 16 residues long. Here the CDR3 reads CASSYNLQGTNYGYTF. The DNA for the CDR3 is TGTGCCAGCAGTTACAACCTACAGGGGACTAACTATGGCTACACCTTC.

The rearrangement uses TRBV27 and TRBJ2-5; 11 positions agree with TRBD1. In germline, CDR1 is MNHEY, CDR2 SMNVEV (reference sequence). The CDR3 runs 15 residues. With 6 bases clipped from V and 4 bases from J, the junction kept 7 bases outside the gene matches. The CDR3 DNA follows: TGTGCCAGCAGGAAAAGGACAGGGGGCGTAGAGACCCAGTACTTC. Its protein is CASRKRTGGVETQYF.

The chain uses TRBV7-3 and TRBJ2-1, with D unclear. CDR3 length: 13 residues. Per the germline V gene, CDR1 is SGHTA and CDR2 is FQGTGA. The V end lost 5 bases, the J end lost 3 bases, and 8 bases lay between the germline ends. CDR3 sequence: CASSRSYYNEQFF. The DNA for the CDR3 is TGTGCCAGCAGCCGGAGCTACTACAATGAGCAGTTCTTC.